Included here is one T cell receptor beta chain sequence, with context. Its antigen remains unidentified. The entry originates in a study of graft-versus-host responses after intestinal transplantation. Study results and limitations: Graft-donor T cell macrochimerism coincided with high graft-versus-host to host-versus-graft clonal ratios in allografts.

The germline CDR1 and CDR2 sequences are MNHNY and SVGAGI (reference sequence). V shed 8 bases, J shed 4 bases, and the junction held 4 bases outside the gene matches. The CDR3 consists of 13 residues. TCRdb's table, derived via immunoSEQ multiplex PCR, lists solely in-frame clones and lacks some. The repertoire holds 70,000 to 100,000 clones, with roughly 89% as singletons. The receptor's source is a human donor who received an intestinal transplant. The rearrangement links TRBV6-6 to TRBJ2-2; 7 bases map to TRBD2. The material was unstimulated CD4+ T cells sorted from spleen or lymph node cells, obtained before intestinal transplant. The CDR3 sequence: CASSPGGTGELFF. CDR3 bases: TGTGCCAGCTCCCCGGGGGGCACCGGGGAGCTGTTTTTT.